The T cell receptor (beta chain) described here comes from a study of blood T cell repertoires in COVID-19. On the study more broadly: Sites in the United States, Italy and Spain provided acute and convalescent COVID-19 samples.

Participants' reported clinical history set cohort assignment. In the study's own analysis: Researchers report that nucleated cell counts were estimated from reference gene primer amplification. Sequencing used immunoSEQ multiplex PCR; TCRdb keeps in-frame clones, though not all of them. That table gives V, J and clone size, and the DNA gave D and trimming. The data show approximately 100,000 clones, about 86% seen once. V was trimmed by 1 base and J by 2 bases, leaving 18 bases between them. Looked up from germline, CDR1 is KGHSH and CDR2 is LQKENI. The CDR3 is 17 amino acids. This chain uses TRBV18 with TRBJ2-7; D not resolved. This receptor was taken from a woman between 45 and 65 years old who had recovered from COVID-19. Sequences were obtained from PBMCs or T cells enriched from blood (not recorded which). CDR3 sequence: CASSPRPVSGGPYEQYF. CDR3 coding DNA: TGTGCCAGCTCACCACGCCCGGTGTCGGGTGGCCCCTACGAGCAGTACTTC. The full variable domain, rest sourced from reference TRBV18 and TRBJ2-7, is NAGVMQNPRHLVRRRGQEARLRCSPMKGHSHVYWYRQLPEEGLKFMVYLQKENIIDESGMPKERFSAEFPKEGPSILRIQQVVRGDSAAYFCASSPRPVSGGPYEQYFGPGTRLTVT.